These 29 T cell receptor beta chains share one sample of origin, sequenced in a study of shared clonotypes between healthy human individuals. The repertoire was sequenced with immunoSEQ multiplex PCR; TCRdb's copy has only in-frame clones and lacks some. The sample records roughly 1,600,000 clones, about 98.5% being singletons. Sequencing was carried out using naive CD4+ T cells sorted from blood. Indicated subset: CD45RA+ positively selected. The origin of the receptors is a man in his thirties or forties in good health.

The chain joins TRBV7-2 to TRBJ1-5; D is undetermined. Germline V gene sequence: CDR1 SGHTA, CDR2 FQGNSA. The V end was cut by 3 bases, the J end by 4 bases, with 7 bases between. The CDR3 loop spans 13 amino acids. CDR3 sequence (DNA): TGTGCCAGCAGCTTCACCCCTAATCAGCCCCAGCATTTT. It translates to CASSFTPNQPQHF.

The genes are TRBV18 and TRBJ2-1; tentative D call: TRBD1 (5 bases). CDR3 length equals 15 residues. Looked up from germline, CDR1 is KGHSH and CDR2 is LQKENI. V was shortened by 0 bases and J by 8 bases, with 14 bases between the two germline ends. The chain's CDR3 is CASSPPGYSGYEQFF. CDR3 in DNA: TGTGCCAGCTCACCACCAGGTTATTCAGGGTATGAGCAGTTCTTC.

J is TRBJ2-7 and V is TRBV7-7; the D gene is possibly TRBD1 (6 bases). Germline V gene lookup returns CDR1 SSHAT and CDR2 FNYEAQ (reference sequence). The ends were cut back, 5 bases at V and 6 bases at J, with 20 bases in the middle. The CDR3 spans 15 residues. As DNA, the CDR3 is TGTGCCAGCAGCCAGGGGCCTTCGCCAGTGACCGAGCAGTACTTC. It codes for CASSQGPSPVTEQYF.

The chain recombines TRBV27 with TRBJ1-4, with D possibly TRBD1 on 5 matching bases. Deletions cut 7 bases from V and 5 bases from J, with 14 bases between. The CDR3 is 14 amino acids. CDR1 is MNHEY, CDR2 SMNVEV, per germline (reference sequence). DNA of the CDR3: TGTGCCAGCAACAGTAAGGGGAGAAATGAAAAACTGTTTTTT. This gives the protein CASNSKGRNEKLFF.

This chain connects TRBV18 to TRBJ2-1; D is unresolved. The CDR3 consists of 13 residues. Trimming removed 3 bases at V and 6 bases at J, with 9 bases between. Germline CDR1 is KGHSH and CDR2 is LQKENI. The CDR3 sequence: CASSPLSSNEQFF. The CDR3 coding sequence is TGTGCCAGCTCACCTTTGAGCAGCAATGAGCAGTTCTTC.

V is TRBV7-9 and J is TRBJ2-2; a weak D match, TRBD2 (6 bases). The V gene's germline CDR1 is SEHNR and CDR2 FQNEAQ (reference sequence). V was pared by 5 bases and J by 1 base, with 23 bases between. CDR3 length: 19 residues. The CDR3 DNA is TGTGCCAGCAGCGGGGGATGGAGGGAGCCGGTGAAGAACACCGGGGAGCTGTTTTTT. Translating gives CASSGGWREPVKNTGELFF.

This chain links TRBV5-1 with TRBJ2-5; tentatively, D is TRBD1 or TRBD2 (5 bases each). The germline gives CDR1 SGHRS, CDR2 YFSETQ. The CDR3 runs to 14 residues. V was shortened by 4 bases and J by 4 bases, with 14 bases between the two germline ends. CDR3 nucleotide sequence: TGCGCCAGCAGCGGGGGAGTTCTGAGAGAGACCCAGTACTTC. Amino acids: CASSGGVLRETQYF. Based on the CDR3 plus reference TRBV5-1 and TRBJ2-5, the full variable domain is KAGVTQTPRYLIKTRGQQVTLSCSPISGHRSVSWYQQTPGQGLQFLFEYFSETQRNKGNFPGRFSGRQFSNSRSEMNVSTLELGDSALYLCASSGGVLRETQYFGPGTRLLVL.

The chain couples TRBV7-2 to TRBJ2-5; 9 bases are shared with TRBD2. V dropped 2 bases and J dropped 4; count of bases not matched to a gene: 2. In germline, CDR1 is SGHTA, CDR2 FQGNSA. The CDR3 has 14 amino acids. CDR3 sequence reads: CASSLSSGGETQYF. In nucleotides, the CDR3 is TGTGCCAGCAGCTTAAGTAGCGGGGGAGAGACCCAGTACTTC.

This rearrangement joins TRBV7-9 to TRBJ2-1; D possibly corresponds to TRBD2 (5 bases). Germline-derived CDR1 and CDR2 are SEHNR and FQNEAQ (reference sequence). The length of the CDR3 is 14 residues. V was clipped by 0 bases and J by 4 bases, with 7 bases between them. Here the CDR3 DNA reads TGTGCCAGCAGCTTAGCGGGAGTTTACAATGAGCAGTTCTTC. Its protein is CASSLAGVYNEQFF.

A note on this clone: This CDR3 is also generated by other DNA sequences in the sample. The chain combines TRBV11-3 with TRBJ2-1; D is possibly TRBD2 (5 bases). CDR3 length: 11 amino acids. The V end lost 2 bases, the J end lost 9 bases, and 5 bases lay between the germline ends. The germline V gene encodes CDR1 SGHNT and CDR2 YENEEA. CDR3 nucleotide sequence: TGTGCCAGCAGCTTAAGCGGTGAGCAGTTCTTC. It specifies CASSLSGEQFF.

This chain uses TRBV6-1 with TRBJ1-1; D uncertain. There are 11 residues in the CDR3. Germline-derived CDR1 and CDR2 are MNHNS and SASEGT. Trimming took off 3 bases at V and 7 bases at J, with 6 bases between the two ends. The CDR3 sequence: CASSDRYEAFF. The CDR3 coding sequence is TGTGCCAGCAGTGACAGGTATGAAGCTTTCTTT.

The V and J genes are TRBV11-2 and TRBJ2-7, with unresolved D. The germline V gene has CDR1 SGHAT and CDR2 FQNNGV. This CDR3 comprises 13 residues. V shed 2 bases and J shed 2 bases, with 7 bases lying between them. In DNA, the CDR3 is TGTGCCAGCAGCTTATTGCTTGCCTACGAGCAGTACTTC. Protein sequence: CASSLLLAYEQYF.

The chain employs TRBV15 and TRBJ2-1, with 7 bases identical to TRBD1. The trim removed 8 bases at V and 0 bases at J, leaving 7 bases unmatched. CDR3 length: 15 amino acids. Germline V gene lookup returns CDR1 LNHNV and CDR2 YYDKDF (reference sequence). The CDR3 DNA follows: TGTGCCACCGTTAGGGACAGCCCCTCCTACAATGAGCAGTTCTTC. This encodes CATVRDSPSYNEQFF.

The J gene is TRBJ2-7, the V gene TRBV28, with D maybe TRBD2 (6 bases). V was clipped by 4 bases and J by 1 base, with 8 bases between them. This CDR3 spans 13 amino acids. Germline V lookup: CDR1 MDHEN, CDR2 SYDVKM. The CDR3 bases are TGTGCCAGCAGTTGGGCGGGGTCCTACGAGCAGTACTTC. It specifies CASSWAGSYEQYF.

The sample holds one count of this clone. The chain is built from TRBV7-7 and TRBJ2-3, with D perhaps being TRBD1 or TRBD2 (6 bases each). The ends were cut back, 6 bases at V and 5 bases at J, with 18 bases in the middle. Germline-derived CDR1 and CDR2 are SSHAT and FNYEAQ (reference sequence). The CDR3 runs to 15 residues. The CDR3 loop is CASSVTGAHGDTQYF. The CDR3 DNA reads as TGTGCCAGCAGTGTAACGGGGGCCCACGGAGATACGCAGTATTTT.

The genes are TRBV5-1 and TRBJ2-1; 9 bases match TRBD2. With 4 bases clipped from V and 6 bases from J, the junction kept 11 bases outside the gene matches. This CDR3 contains 16 residues. Germline values: CDR1 SGHRS, CDR2 YFSETQ. The CDR3 loop is CASSPAGTSSINEQFF. The CDR3 nucleotides read TGCGCCAGCAGCCCCGCCGGGACTAGCTCGATCAATGAGCAGTTCTTC.

The genes are TRBV4-1 and TRBJ1-1; D unclear. The CDR3 covers 13 residues. CDR1 and CDR2 from the germline V gene are MGHRA and YSYEKL. V was cut by 8 bases and J by 1 base, with 11 bases left in between. In nucleotides, the CDR3 is TGCGCCAGCCGCTTTATATGGAACACTGAAGCTTTCTTT. Amino acids: CASRFIWNTEAFF.

The chain links TRBV6-5 to TRBJ1-1; tentatively, D is TRBD1 (5 bases). V lost 2 bases and J lost 0, with 13 bases in between. The CDR3 contains 16 residues. Germline V gene data show CDR1 as MNHEY and CDR2 as SVGAGI. For the CDR3, the DNA is TGTGCCAGCAGTTACGGGCTCGGGGGTATGAACACTGAAGCTTTCTTT. As protein: CASSYGLGGMNTEAFF.

This clone was seen once. This chain links TRBV7-2 with TRBJ2-3; no clear D. CDR1 is SGHTA, CDR2 FQGNSA, per germline. Trimming removed 5 bases from V and 2 bases from J, with 14 bases in between. The CDR3 is made up of 15 amino acids. CDR3 sequence: CASSPGRINTDTQYF. DNA for the CDR3: TGTGCCAGCAGCCCCGGACGGATAAACACAGATACGCAGTATTTT.

The V and J genes are TRBV27 and TRBJ2-1, with D possibly being TRBD2 (5 bases). The CDR3 totals 15 residues. From germline, CDR1 is MNHEY and CDR2 SMNVEV (reference sequence). V lost 2 bases and J lost 4, with 12 bases in between. The CDR3 DNA reads as TGTGCCAGCAGTTTAGGAGGCAGGCAATACAATGAGCAGTTCTTC. Its protein is CASSLGGRQYNEQFF.

The chain is built from TRBV18 and TRBJ1-1; the D gene is possibly TRBD1 (5 bases). Germline V gene lookup returns CDR1 KGHSH and CDR2 LQKENI. V was shortened by 5 bases and J by 3 bases, with 16 bases between the two germline ends. The CDR3 sequence is 15 residues long. The CDR3 DNA follows: TGTGCCAGCTCAGAGCTTGGGGGTAGGCACACTGAAGCTTTCTTT. Protein product: CASSELGGRHTEAFF.

CDR3 sequence (DNA): TGTGCCAGCAGCCCCCGACGGGGAAACACTGAAGCTTTCTTT. This translates into CASSPRRGNTEAFF. This sequence joins TRBV5-4 and TRBJ1-1; D remains unclear. Germline CDR1 reads SGHNT; CDR2 reads YYREEE (reference sequence). This CDR3 has 14 residues. The V gene lost 4 bases and the J gene lost 2 bases, with 12 bases spanning the gap. Drawing the rest from reference TRBV5-4 and TRBJ1-1, the complete variable domain is ETGVTQSPTHLIKTRGQQVTLRCSSQSGHNTVSWYQQALGQGPQFIFQYYREEENGRGNFPPRFSGLQFPNYSSELNVNALELDDSALYLCASSPRRGNTEAFFGQGTRLTVV.

As regards this clone: The sample contains more than one DNA sequence encoding this CDR3. This chain links TRBV11-3 with TRBJ2-7; 10 bases align to TRBD1. This CDR3 has 13 amino acids. Losses at the gene ends were 6 bases for V and 4 bases for J; bases not matched to a gene: 3. The germline CDR1 and CDR2 sequences are SGHNT and YENEEA. This chain's CDR3 is CASSPGQGYEQYF. The DNA for the CDR3 is TGTGCCAGCAGTCCGGGACAGGGGTACGAGCAGTACTTC.

The V gene is TRBV25-1, the J gene TRBJ2-3; 9 bases line up with TRBD2. J gave up 2 bases and V 0 bases, and 3 bases lay outside the gene matches. Per germline, CDR1 MGHDK and CDR2 SYGVNS. The CDR3 is 16 amino acids. The CDR3 here is CASSEYIAGDTDTQYF. The CDR3 region has the DNA TGTGCCAGCAGTGAATATATAGCGGGAGACACAGATACGCAGTATTTT.

The V call is TRBV14, the J call TRBJ1-2, with D unclear. Trimming stripped 1 base from V and 7 bases from J, with 16 bases between. This CDR3 has 15 amino acids. The germline V gene has CDR1 SGHDN and CDR2 FVKESK. The DNA for the CDR3 is TGTGCCAGCAGCCAAGGGCACAGCGGGTCGCCTGGCTACACCTTC. It is translated as CASSQGHSGSPGYTF.

This chain uses TRBV6-1 with TRBJ2-1; 9 bases align to TRBD2. The CDR3 has 15 residues. Germline CDR1 reads MNHNS; CDR2 reads SASEGT. V lost 0 bases, J lost 7 bases, and 4 bases stayed unmatched. CDR3 DNA: TGTGCCAGCAGTGAAGCGCGACTAGCGGAAAATGAGCAGTTCTTC. Its translation: CASSEARLAENEQFF.

V usage is TRBV2 and J usage is TRBJ2-3; D is ambiguous. This CDR3 comprises 13 residues. Germline CDR1 is SNHLY and CDR2 is FYNNEI. V was clipped by 7 bases and J by 9 bases, with 17 bases between them. The CDR3 loop reads CASKRAVAETQYF. As DNA, the CDR3 is TGTGCCAGCAAAAGGGCCGTGGCGGAGACGCAGTATTTT.

The chain recombines TRBV27 with TRBJ2-5, with D perhaps TRBD1 or TRBD2 (6 bases each). CDR3 length: 13 residues. V lost 8 bases and J lost 2, with 12 bases in between. Germline-derived CDR1 and CDR2 are MNHEY and SMNVEV (reference sequence). CDR3 region: CASGGRVQETQYF. The CDR3 bases are TGTGCCAGCGGGGGGCGGGTACAAGAGACCCAGTACTTC.

This rearrangement joins TRBV2 to TRBJ2-7; D is possibly TRBD1 (6 bases). The germline V gene encodes CDR1 SNHLY and CDR2 FYNNEI. This CDR3 region has 14 residues. V shed 7 bases and J shed 0 bases, with 13 bases lying between them. The CDR3 DNA sequence: TGTGCCAGCACCCTGACAGGCAACTCCTACGAGCAGTACTTC. This codes for CASTLTGNSYEQYF.